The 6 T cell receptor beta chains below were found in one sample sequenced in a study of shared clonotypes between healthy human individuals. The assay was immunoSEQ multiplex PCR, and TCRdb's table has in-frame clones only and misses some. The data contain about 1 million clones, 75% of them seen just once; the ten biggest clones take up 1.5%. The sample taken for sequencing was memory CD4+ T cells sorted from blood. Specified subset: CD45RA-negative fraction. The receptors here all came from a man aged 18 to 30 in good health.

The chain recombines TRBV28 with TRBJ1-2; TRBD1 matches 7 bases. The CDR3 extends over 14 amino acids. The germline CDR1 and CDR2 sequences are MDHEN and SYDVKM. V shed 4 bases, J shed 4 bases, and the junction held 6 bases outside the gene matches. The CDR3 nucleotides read TGTGCCAGCAGTTCAGGGGGATCCCTCTATGGCTACACCTTC. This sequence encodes CASSSGGSLYGYTF.

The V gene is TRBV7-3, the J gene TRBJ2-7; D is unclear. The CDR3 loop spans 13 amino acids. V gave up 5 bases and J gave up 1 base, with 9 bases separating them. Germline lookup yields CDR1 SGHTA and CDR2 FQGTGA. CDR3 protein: CASSGVGSYEQYF. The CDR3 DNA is TGTGCCAGCAGCGGCGTTGGGTCCTACGAGCAGTACTTC.

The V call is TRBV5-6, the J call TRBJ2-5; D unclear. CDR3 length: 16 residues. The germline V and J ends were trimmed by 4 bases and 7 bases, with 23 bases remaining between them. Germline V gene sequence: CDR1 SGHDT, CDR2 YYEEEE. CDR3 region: CASSPSLSTGWGTQYF. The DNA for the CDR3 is TGTGCCAGCAGCCCCTCCTTGTCCACGGGCTGGGGGACCCAGTACTTC.

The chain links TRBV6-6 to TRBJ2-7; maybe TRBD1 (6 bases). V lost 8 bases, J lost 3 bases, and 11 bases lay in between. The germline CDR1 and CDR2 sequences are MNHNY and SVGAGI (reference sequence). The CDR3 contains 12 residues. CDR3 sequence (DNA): TGTGCCAGCCGGGACATAGACTACGAGCAGTACTTC. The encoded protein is CASRDIDYEQYF.

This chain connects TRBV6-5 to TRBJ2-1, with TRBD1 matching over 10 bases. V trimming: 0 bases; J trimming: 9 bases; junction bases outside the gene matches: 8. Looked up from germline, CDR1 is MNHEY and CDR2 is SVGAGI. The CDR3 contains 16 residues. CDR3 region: CASSYSTTGGQGEQFF. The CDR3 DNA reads TGTGCCAGCAGTTACTCGACGACAGGGGGCCAGGGTGAGCAGTTCTTC.

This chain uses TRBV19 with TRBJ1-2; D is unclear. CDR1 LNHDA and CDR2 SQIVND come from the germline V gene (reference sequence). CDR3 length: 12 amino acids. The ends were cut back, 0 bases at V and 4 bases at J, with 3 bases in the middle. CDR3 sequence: CASSIEGYGYTF. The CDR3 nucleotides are TGTGCCAGTAGTATAGAGGGCTATGGCTACACCTTC. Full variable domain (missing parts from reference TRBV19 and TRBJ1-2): DGGITQSPKYLFRKEGQNVTLSCEQNLNHDAMYWYRQDPGQGLRLIYYSQIVNDFQKGDIAEGYSVSREKKESFPLTVTSAQKNPTAFYLCASSIEGYGYTFGSGTRLTVV.